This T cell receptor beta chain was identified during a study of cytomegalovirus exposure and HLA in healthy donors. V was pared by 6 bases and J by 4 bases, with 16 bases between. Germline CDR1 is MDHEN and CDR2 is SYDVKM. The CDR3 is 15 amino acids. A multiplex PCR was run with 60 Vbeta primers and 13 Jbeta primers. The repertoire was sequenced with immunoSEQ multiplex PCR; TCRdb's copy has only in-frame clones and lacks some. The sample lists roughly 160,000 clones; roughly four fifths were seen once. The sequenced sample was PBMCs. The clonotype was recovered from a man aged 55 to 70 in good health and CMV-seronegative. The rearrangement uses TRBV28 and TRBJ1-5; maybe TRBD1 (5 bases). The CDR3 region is CASRPAARANQPQHF. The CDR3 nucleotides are TGTGCCAGCAGACCCGCGGCCAGGGCAAATCAGCCCCAGCATTTT. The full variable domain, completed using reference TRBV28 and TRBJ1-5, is DVKVTQSSRYLVKRTGEKVFLECVQDMDHENMFWYRQDPGLGLRLIYFSYDVKMKEKGDIPEGYSVSREKKERFSLILESASTNQTSMYLCASRPAARANQPQHFGDGTRLSIL.